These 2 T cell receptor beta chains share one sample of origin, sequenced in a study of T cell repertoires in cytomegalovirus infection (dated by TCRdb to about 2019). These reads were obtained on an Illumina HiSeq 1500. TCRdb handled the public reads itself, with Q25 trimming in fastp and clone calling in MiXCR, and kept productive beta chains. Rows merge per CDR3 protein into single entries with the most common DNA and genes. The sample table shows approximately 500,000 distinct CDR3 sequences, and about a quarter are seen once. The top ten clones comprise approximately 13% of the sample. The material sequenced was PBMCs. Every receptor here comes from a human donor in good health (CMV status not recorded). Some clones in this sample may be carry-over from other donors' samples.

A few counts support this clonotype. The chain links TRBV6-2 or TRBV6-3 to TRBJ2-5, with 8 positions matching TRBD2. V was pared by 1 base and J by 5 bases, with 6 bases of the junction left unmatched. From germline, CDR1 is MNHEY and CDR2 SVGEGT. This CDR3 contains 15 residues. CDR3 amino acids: CASSYWTSREETQYF. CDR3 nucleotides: TGTGCCAGCAGTTACTGGACTAGCCGCGAGGAGACCCAGTACTTC.

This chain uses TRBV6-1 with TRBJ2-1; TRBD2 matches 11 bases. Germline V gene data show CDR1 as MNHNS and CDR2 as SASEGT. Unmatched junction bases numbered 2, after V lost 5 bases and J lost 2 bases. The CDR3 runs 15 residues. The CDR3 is CASSTSGSPYNEQFF. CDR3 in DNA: TGTGCCAGCAGTACTAGCGGGAGCCCCTACAATGAGCAGTTCTTC.